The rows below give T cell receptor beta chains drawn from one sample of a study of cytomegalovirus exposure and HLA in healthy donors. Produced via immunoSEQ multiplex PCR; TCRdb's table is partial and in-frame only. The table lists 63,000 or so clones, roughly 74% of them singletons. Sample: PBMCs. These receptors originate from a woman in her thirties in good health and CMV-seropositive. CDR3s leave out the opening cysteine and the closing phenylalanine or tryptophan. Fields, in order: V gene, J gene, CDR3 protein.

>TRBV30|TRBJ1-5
AWSGGGQRG
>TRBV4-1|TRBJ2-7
ASSQRPGGYEQY
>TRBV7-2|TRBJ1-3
ASSSLSSSRSGNTIY
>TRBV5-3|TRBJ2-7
ARSLGLVRGSPYEQY
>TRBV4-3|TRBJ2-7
ASSQDAQRGTYEQY
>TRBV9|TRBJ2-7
ASSVGTGLGYEQY
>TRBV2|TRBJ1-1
ASRGTGANAEAF
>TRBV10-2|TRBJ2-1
ASSEGGEQF
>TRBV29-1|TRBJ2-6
SVGRPGQGVLT
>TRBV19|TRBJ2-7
ASGGSTYEQY
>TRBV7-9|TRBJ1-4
ASSLSGTRNEKLF